The T cell receptor (beta chain) described here comes from a study of blood T cell repertoires in COVID-19. Study at large: Researchers got acute and convalescent COVID-19 samples from the United States, Italy and Spain. PBMCs, B-cell-depleted T cells, or T cells provided the cDNA or gDNA that made up the material.

The repertoire was sequenced with immunoSEQ multiplex PCR; TCRdb's copy has only in-frame clones and lacks some. This sample has fewer than 200,000 clones, with almost 85% found just once. Trimming took off 4 bases at V and 0 bases at J, with 15 bases between the two ends. Germline loops: CDR1 LNHDA, CDR2 SQIVND (reference sequence). CDR3 length equals 16 residues. The chain uses TRBV19 and TRBJ1-1; the D gene is possibly TRBD1 (5 bases). Sequencing used peripheral blood. The clonotype comes from a man aged 40-55 years who had recovered from COVID-19. The CDR3 DNA reads TGTGCCAGTAGTAATCCCGCGACAGCCTTGAACACTGAAGCTTTCTTT. This sequence encodes CASSNPATALNTEAFF.